This TCR beta chain was captured by sequencing in a study of a mutant IDH1 vaccine in newly diagnosed glioma. Study-wide context: Those enrolled had earlier been treated with radiotherapy, temozolomide, or both, mostly both.

As concerns this clone: Its antigen is not known.

The sample's time point: week 47, end of study. In the vaccine, a single dose held 300 ug of the mutant IDH1 20-mer peptide, along with topical imiquimod. Losses at the gene ends were 1 base for V and 5 bases for J; bases not matched to a gene: 7. There are 16 residues in the CDR3. Germline V gene sequence: CDR1 MNHNS, CDR2 SASEGT. Profiling relied on immunoSEQ multiplex PCR, and the TCRdb table lists in-frame clones only, not all of them. The table lists about 56,000 clones, roughly four fifths of them singletons, with over 2.5% in the top ten. V is TRBV6-1 and J is TRBJ2-1, with 8 nucleotides matching TRBD2. The material was PBMCs, obtained from a glioma patient whose treatment included an IDH1 peptide vaccine. This clonotype was obtained from a woman between 50 and 59 years old with glioma. CDR3 in DNA: TGTGCCAGCAGTGAAGTCAGTGGCGGGGGGCACAATGAGCAGTTCTTC. Protein product: CASSEVSGGGHNEQFF.